These 8 T cell receptor beta chains originate from one sample sequenced in a study of siplizumab effects on memory and regulatory T cells. Using immunoSEQ multiplex PCR, the repertoire was profiled, and TCRdb retains in-frame clones only, with some absent. The table shows around 68,000 clones, with over 70% occurring only once. Sequenced material: Tregs sorted from blood. The receptors originated from a human donor in good health.

CDR3 amino acids: CASRATANTEAFF. For the CDR3, the DNA is TGTGCCAGTAGAGCGACAGCGAACACTGAAGCTTTCTTT. The chain uses TRBV19 and TRBJ1-1; possible D gene TRBD1, 5 bases. Trimming left V 6 bases short and J 1 base short, with 9 bases between. Germline CDR1 is LNHDA and CDR2 is SQIVND (reference sequence). The length of the CDR3 is 13 residues.

The rearrangement links TRBV10-3 to TRBJ2-1, with D possibly matching TRBD1 (6 bases). Trimming stripped 2 bases from V and 7 bases from J, with 15 bases between. Germline V gene lookup returns CDR1 ENHRY and CDR2 SYGVKD. The CDR3 has 15 residues. This CDR3 reads CAISEIQVRGNEQFF. For the CDR3, the DNA is TGTGCCATCAGTGAGATACAGGTCAGGGGAAATGAGCAGTTCTTC.

This clone was recorded only once. The rearrangement uses TRBV29-1 and TRBJ2-5; the D gene is possibly TRBD1 (7 bases). V was pared by 7 bases and J by 1 base, with 13 bases between. CDR3 length equals 13 residues. Per the germline V gene, CDR1 is SQVTM and CDR2 is ANQGSEA. CDR3 sequence reads: CSAIQGGQETQYF. CDR3 nucleotide sequence: TGCAGCGCTATTCAGGGGGGCCAAGAGACCCAGTACTTC.

The chain recombines TRBV12-5 with TRBJ2-1; TRBD1 agrees at 7 bases. V gave up 2 bases and J gave up 2 bases; unmatched junction bases: 3. The CDR3 is 15 residues long. Germline V gene data show CDR1 as LGHNT and CDR2 as FRNRAP. DNA of the CDR3: TGTGCTAGTGGTTTGAGACAGGGACCCTACAATGAGCAGTTCTTC. Translated: CASGLRQGPYNEQFF.

This chain links TRBV2 with TRBJ1-1; no reliable D call. The germline V and J ends were trimmed by 8 bases and 0 bases, with 4 bases remaining between them. Germline CDR1 SNHLY, CDR2 FYNNEI. The CDR3 is 11 amino acids. The CDR3 DNA sequence: TGTGCCAGCCACCTGAACACTGAAGCTTTCTTT. Translating it yields CASHLNTEAFF.

The CDR3 spells CSVEVPGLAGGGTGELFF. In nucleotides, the CDR3 is TGCAGCGTTGAAGTCCCGGGACTAGCGGGAGGCGGCACCGGGGAGCTGTTTTTT. This chain joins TRBV29-1 and TRBJ2-2; 15 positions match TRBD2. The CDR3 is 18 residues long. Per the germline V gene, CDR1 is SQVTM and CDR2 is ANQGSEA. Germline trimming cut 1 base from V and 4 bases from J; bases unmatched to any gene: 7.

The chain couples TRBV5-4 to TRBJ2-1; D ambiguous. The V gene lost 5 bases and the J gene lost 9 bases, with 15 bases spanning the gap. This CDR3 comprises 13 residues. Germline V gene lookup returns CDR1 SGHNT and CDR2 YYREEE (reference sequence). The CDR3 nucleotides are TGTGCCAGCAGTAACCCGGCAGCTGGTGAGCAGTTCTTC. Translating it yields CASSNPAAGEQFF.

The rearrangement links TRBV7-9 to TRBJ2-7; D call uncertain. Deletions cut 3 bases from V and 0 bases from J, with 9 bases between. CDR3 length: 14 residues. Germline assignment: CDR1 SEHNR and CDR2 FQNEAQ (reference sequence). CDR3 in amino acids: CASSFDASSYEQYF. CDR3 DNA sequence: TGTGCCAGCAGCTTTGACGCTAGCTCCTACGAGCAGTACTTC.